Listed below are T cell receptor beta chains from one sample, sequenced in a study of T cell responses to AZD1222 COVID-19 vaccine. The repertoire was sequenced with immunoSEQ multiplex PCR; TCRdb's copy has only in-frame clones and lacks some. Of under 120,000 clones listed, about 85% are singletons. This sample comprised peripheral blood, obtained 28 days after the second AZD1222 dose. Receptor source: an adult who received the AZD1222 COVID-19 vaccine. Each CDR3 is given with its conserved first and last residue. Each record gives: clone size, D gene, J gene, V gene, CDR3 DNA, CDR3 protein. A D gene is named only where the DNA matches it firmly. Not all rows give a size; the values are once, few, many and, for expanded clones, a class.

clone size: once
D gene: .
J gene: TRBJ2-7
V gene: TRBV6-1
CDR3 DNA: TGTGCCAGCAGTGAATACTGGCCGCCCACCTACGAGCAGTACTTC
CDR3 protein: CASSEYWPPTYEQYF

clone size: .
D gene: TRBD2
J gene: TRBJ2-1
V gene: TRBV7-2
CDR3 DNA: TGTGCCAGCAGCTTATATTTAGCGGGAGACTCCTACAATGAGCAGTTCTTC
CDR3 protein: CASSLYLAGDSYNEQFF

clone size: .
D gene: .
J gene: TRBJ1-2
V gene: TRBV28
CDR3 DNA: TGTGCCAGCAGTTTCCGAGGGTATGGCTACACCTTC
CDR3 protein: CASSFRGYGYTF

clone size: once
D gene: TRBD1
J gene: TRBJ1-6
V gene: TRBV18
CDR3 DNA: TGTGCCAGCTCACCACTGGGCAGGGGGCTGAATTCACCCCTCCACTTT
CDR3 protein: CASSPLGRGLNSPLHF

clone size: once
D gene: .
J gene: TRBJ1-1
V gene: TRBV18
CDR3 DNA: TGTGCCAGCTCACCACAGGGGGGATGGGGCACTGAAGCTTTCTTT
CDR3 protein: CASSPQGGWGTEAFF

clone size: .
D gene: .
J gene: TRBJ1-1
V gene: TRBV20-1
CDR3 DNA: TGCAGTGCTCGACAGGACACTGAAGCTTTCTTT
CDR3 protein: CSARQDTEAFF

clone size: .
D gene: .
J gene: TRBJ1-3
V gene: TRBV6-1
CDR3 DNA: TGTGCCAGCAGTGAAGCGTCGGCCGGCTACTCTGGAAACACCATATATTTT
CDR3 protein: CASSEASAGYSGNTIYF

clone size: .
D gene: .
J gene: TRBJ1-5
V gene: TRBV15
CDR3 DNA: TGTGCCACCAGCAGAGTGGAGATTGCAGGGAGCAATCAGCCCCAGCATTTT
CDR3 protein: CATSRVEIAGSNQPQHF

clone size: .
D gene: .
J gene: TRBJ2-7
V gene: TRBV24-1
CDR3 DNA: TGTGCCACCAGTGACGACTACGAGCAGTACTTC
CDR3 protein: CATSDDYEQYF

clone size: few
D gene: TRBD2
J gene: TRBJ2-7
V gene: TRBV7-2
CDR3 DNA: TGTGCCAGCAGCTTACTAGCGGGAGGGTCACACGAGCAGTACTTC
CDR3 protein: CASSLLAGGSHEQYF

clone size: .
D gene: TRBD1
J gene: TRBJ2-7
V gene: TRBV19
CDR3 DNA: TGTGCCAGTAGTATTGGGACAGGGGCCGAGTACGAGCAGTACTTC
CDR3 protein: CASSIGTGAEYEQYF

clone size: .
D gene: .
J gene: TRBJ1-6
V gene: TRBV30
CDR3 DNA: TGTGCCTGGCAAACAGCGGGTAATTCACCCCTCCACTTT
CDR3 protein: CAWQTAGNSPLHF

clone size: .
D gene: TRBD1
J gene: TRBJ1-1
V gene: TRBV15
CDR3 DNA: TGTGCCACCAGCAGAGAAATGGACAGGGTCGGCACTGAAGCTTTCTTT
CDR3 protein: CATSREMDRVGTEAFF

clone size: .
D gene: .
J gene: TRBJ2-7
V gene: TRBV7-9
CDR3 DNA: TGTGCCAGCCAGGGTCCGCCGTTTTACGAGCAGTACTTC
CDR3 protein: CASQGPPFYEQYF

clone size: .
D gene: .
J gene: TRBJ1-5
V gene: TRBV24-1
CDR3 DNA: TGTGCCACATCCTTAAGTGGGGTCTCCAAGCATTTT
CDR3 protein: CATSLSGVSKHF

clone size: few
D gene: .
J gene: TRBJ2-7
V gene: TRBV6-2/TRBV6-3
CDR3 DNA: TGTGCCAGCAGCCAGGACGAGACCTACGAGCAGTACTTC
CDR3 protein: CASSQDETYEQYF

clone size: .
D gene: TRBD1
J gene: TRBJ1-5
V gene: TRBV27
CDR3 DNA: TGTGCCAGCAGTTTACGGAGGGGGCGCGGCAATCAGCCCCAGCATTTT
CDR3 protein: CASSLRRGRGNQPQHF

clone size: few
D gene: TRBD1
J gene: TRBJ1-6
V gene: TRBV2
CDR3 DNA: TGTGCCAGCAAGGACAGGGAAAGTTCACCCCTCCACTTT
CDR3 protein: CASKDRESSPLHF

clone size: .
D gene: TRBD1
J gene: TRBJ1-1
V gene: TRBV28
CDR3 DNA: TGTGCCAGCACGCACAGGGGGCGAACGAACACTGAAGCTTTCTTT
CDR3 protein: CASTHRGRTNTEAFF

clone size: .
D gene: .
J gene: TRBJ1-2
V gene: TRBV19
CDR3 DNA: TGTGCCAGTAGTTGGGGGCAGGGCGGGATCTATGGCTACACCTTC
CDR3 protein: CASSWGQGGIYGYTF

clone size: .
D gene: .
J gene: TRBJ2-2
V gene: TRBV15
CDR3 DNA: TGTGCCACCAGCCCCACAAGGGACACTGACACCGGGGAGCTGTTTTTT
CDR3 protein: CATSPTRDTDTGELFF

clone size: medium-sized
D gene: TRBD1
J gene: TRBJ1-1
V gene: TRBV5-1
CDR3 DNA: TGCGCCAGCAGCTTGGCCTCAGGGGGCACTGAAGCTTTCTTT
CDR3 protein: CASSLASGGTEAFF

clone size: .
D gene: TRBD2
J gene: TRBJ2-7
V gene: TRBV9
CDR3 DNA: TGTGCCAGCAGCGCCTTAGCGGGATCCGCCTACGAGCAGTACTTC
CDR3 protein: CASSALAGSAYEQYF

clone size: .
D gene: TRBD1
J gene: TRBJ2-7
V gene: TRBV5-4
CDR3 DNA: TGTGCCAGCAGCGCGGGACAGGCCCCGACCGAGCAGTACTTC
CDR3 protein: CASSAGQAPTEQYF

clone size: .
D gene: .
J gene: TRBJ1-3
V gene: TRBV6-6
CDR3 DNA: TGTGCCAGCAGTTACGGGGGGACGACTGGAAACACCATATATTTT
CDR3 protein: CASSYGGTTGNTIYF

clone size: .
D gene: .
J gene: TRBJ1-5
V gene: TRBV25-1
CDR3 DNA: TGTGCCAGCAGTGAAGACCTCAATCAGCCCCAGCATTTT
CDR3 protein: CASSEDLNQPQHF

clone size: .
D gene: TRBD1
J gene: TRBJ1-1
V gene: TRBV6-5
CDR3 DNA: TGTGCCAGCAGTTACTCAAAGGGGGCGCGGTTCACTGAAGCTTTCTTT
CDR3 protein: CASSYSKGARFTEAFF

clone size: .
D gene: .
J gene: TRBJ1-5
V gene: TRBV19
CDR3 DNA: TGTGCCAGTAGTATTGAGGGGACGGGCAATCAGCCCCAGCATTTT
CDR3 protein: CASSIEGTGNQPQHF

clone size: .
D gene: TRBD1
J gene: TRBJ1-2
V gene: TRBV5-5
CDR3 DNA: TGTGCCAGCAGCTTGCAGTTTGGGACAGAAGTCTATGGCTACACCTTC
CDR3 protein: CASSLQFGTEVYGYTF

clone size: .
D gene: .
J gene: TRBJ2-2
V gene: TRBV7-3
CDR3 DNA: TGTGCCAGCAGCCTAGCCCAGTCGGCCCGATTGCCCGGGGAGCTGTTTTTT
CDR3 protein: CASSLAQSARLPGELFF

clone size: few
D gene: TRBD2
J gene: TRBJ2-1
V gene: TRBV6-1
CDR3 DNA: TGTGCCAGCAGTGAATCTAGCGGGGACTACAATGAGCAGTTCTTC
CDR3 protein: CASSESSGDYNEQFF

clone size: .
D gene: TRBD2
J gene: TRBJ2-7
V gene: TRBV28
CDR3 DNA: TGTGCCAGCAAAGTAGCGGGGAACTACTACGAGCAGTACTTC
CDR3 protein: CASKVAGNYYEQYF

clone size: .
D gene: .
J gene: TRBJ1-3
V gene: TRBV5-4
CDR3 DNA: TGTGCCAGCAGCTTGGACCGCTCCATAATCTCTGGAAACACCATATATTTT
CDR3 protein: CASSLDRSIISGNTIYF

clone size: .
D gene: TRBD1
J gene: TRBJ1-2
V gene: TRBV19
CDR3 DNA: TGTGCCAGTAGGTCGATCCAAGGACAGGGGGACTATGGCTACACCTTC
CDR3 protein: CASRSIQGQGDYGYTF

clone size: .
D gene: .
J gene: TRBJ1-4
V gene: TRBV9
CDR3 DNA: TGTGCCAGCAGCGTAACGGCCGGGGTTACTGAAAAACTGTTTTTT
CDR3 protein: CASSVTAGVTEKLFF

clone size: .
D gene: .
J gene: TRBJ2-7
V gene: TRBV11-2
CDR3 DNA: TGTGCCAGCAGCTTAGGACAAGGGAGTACCTACGAGCAGTACTTC
CDR3 protein: CASSLGQGSTYEQYF

clone size: .
D gene: .
J gene: TRBJ1-2
V gene: TRBV19
CDR3 DNA: TGTGCCAGTTGGAACGGACCCCCTAACTATGGCTACACCTTC
CDR3 protein: CASWNGPPNYGYTF

clone size: .
D gene: .
J gene: TRBJ2-4
V gene: TRBV7-9
CDR3 DNA: TGTGCCAGCAGCTTAATGGCTTCGGGGAGAGCCAAAAACATTCAGTACTTC
CDR3 protein: CASSLMASGRAKNIQYF

clone size: .
D gene: TRBD1
J gene: TRBJ1-5
V gene: TRBV6-2/TRBV6-3
CDR3 DNA: TGTGCCAGCAGTTATGACCCGACAGGGCCTAGCAATCAGCCCCAGCATTTT
CDR3 protein: CASSYDPTGPSNQPQHF

clone size: once
D gene: TRBD1
J gene: TRBJ2-5
V gene: TRBV5-1
CDR3 DNA: TGCGCCAGCAGCTTAAACAAACAGGGGTCTCAAGAGACCCAGTACTTC
CDR3 protein: CASSLNKQGSQETQYF